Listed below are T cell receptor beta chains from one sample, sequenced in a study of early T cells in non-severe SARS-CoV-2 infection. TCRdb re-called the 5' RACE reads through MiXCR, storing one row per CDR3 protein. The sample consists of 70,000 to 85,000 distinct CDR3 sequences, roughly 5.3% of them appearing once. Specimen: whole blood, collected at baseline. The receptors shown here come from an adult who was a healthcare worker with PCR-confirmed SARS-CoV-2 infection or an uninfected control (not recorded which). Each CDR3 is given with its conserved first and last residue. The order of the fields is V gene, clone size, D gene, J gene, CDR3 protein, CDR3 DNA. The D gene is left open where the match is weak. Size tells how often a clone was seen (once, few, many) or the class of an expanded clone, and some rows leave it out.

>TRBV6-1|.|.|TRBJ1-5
CASSVDLGANQPQHF
TGTGCCAGCAGCGTGGACCTAGGGGCCAATCAGCCCCAGCATTTT
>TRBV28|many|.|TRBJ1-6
CASLAGNSPLHF
TGTGCCAGCCTCGCTGGAAATTCACCCCTCCACTTT
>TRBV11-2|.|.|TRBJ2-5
CASSLDGTSQETQYF
TGTGCCAGCAGCTTAGATGGGACGAGTCAGGAGACCCAGTACTTC
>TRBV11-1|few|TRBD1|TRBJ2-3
CASSLQTGQVPDTQYF
TGTGCCAGCAGCTTACAAACGGGACAGGTACCAGATACGCAGTATTTT
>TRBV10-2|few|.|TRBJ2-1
CASMVGSYYNEQFF
TGCGCCAGCATGGTCGGGAGCTACTACAATGAGCAGTTCTTC
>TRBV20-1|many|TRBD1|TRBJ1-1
CSASGGQRGTEAFF
TGCAGTGCTAGTGGGGGACAGAGAGGCACTGAAGCTTTCTTT
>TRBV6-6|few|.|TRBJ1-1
CASSLEEGRTEAFF
TGTGCCAGCAGCCTAGAGGAGGGGCGGACTGAAGCTTTCTTT
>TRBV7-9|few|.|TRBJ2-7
CASSLRGFEQYF
TGTGCCAGCAGCTTACGGGGTTTCGAGCAGTACTTC
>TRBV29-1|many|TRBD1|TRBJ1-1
CSSEGTGLTEAFF
TGCAGTTCAGAAGGGACAGGGTTGACTGAAGCTTTCTTT
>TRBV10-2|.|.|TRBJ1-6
CASSVGTRPNSPLHF
TGCGCCAGCAGTGTGGGGACCCGCCCGAATTCACCCCTCCACTTT
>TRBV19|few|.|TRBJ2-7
CASSVRTKDEQYF
TGTGCCAGTAGTGTCAGGACAAAGGACGAGCAGTACTTC
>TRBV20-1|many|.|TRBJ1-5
CSASDGIYSNQPQHF
TGCAGTGCCAGCGACGGGATTTATAGCAATCAGCCCCAGCATTTT
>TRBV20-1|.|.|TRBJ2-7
CSARDAGRARYEQYF
TGCAGTGCTAGAGATGCGGGGCGGGCTAGGTACGAGCAGTACTTC
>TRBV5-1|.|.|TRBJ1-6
CASRNSGQGVRSPLHF
TGCGCCAGCAGAAATTCTGGGCAAGGGGTTCGATCACCCCTCCACTTT
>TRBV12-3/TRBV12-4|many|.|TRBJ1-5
CASSLSSEKNQPQHF
TGTGCCAGCAGTTTATCGTCGGAGAAGAATCAGCCCCAGCATTTT
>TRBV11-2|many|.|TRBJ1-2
CASSLVGNSIGGYTF
TGTGCCAGCAGCTTAGTCGGGAACTCCATCGGTGGCTACACCTTC
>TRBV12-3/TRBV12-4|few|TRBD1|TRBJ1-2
CASSPKDRGGGYTF
TGTGCCAGCAGTCCCAAGGACAGGGGCGGCGGCTACACCTTC
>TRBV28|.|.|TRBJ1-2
CASSFGAVNYGYTF
TGTGCCAGCAGTTTCGGGGCAGTTAACTATGGCTACACCTTC
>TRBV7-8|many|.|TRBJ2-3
CASSSGTSTDTQYF
TGTGCCAGCAGCTCGGGGACTAGCACAGATACGCAGTATTTT
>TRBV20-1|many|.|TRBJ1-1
CSANGRMNTEAFF
TGCAGTGCTAACGGACGGATGAACACTGAAGCTTTCTTT
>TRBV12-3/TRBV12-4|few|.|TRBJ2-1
CASSLGSGVYEQFF
TGTGCCAGCAGTTTAGGCTCTGGGGTTTATGAGCAGTTCTTC
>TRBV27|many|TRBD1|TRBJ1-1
CASNPGTGGAGTEAFF
TGTGCCAGCAATCCCGGGACAGGGGGCGCGGGCACTGAAGCTTTCTTT
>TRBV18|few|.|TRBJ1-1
CASSPHPGTSTEAFF
TGTGCCAGCTCACCACATCCGGGGACCAGCACTGAAGCTTTCTTT
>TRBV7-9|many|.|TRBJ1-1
CASSPERRNTEAFF
TGTGCCAGCAGTCCCGAGAGGCGGAACACTGAAGCTTTCTTT
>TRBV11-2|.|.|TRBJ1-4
CASSSRPWGEKLFF
TGTGCCAGCAGCTCTCGACCCTGGGGCGAAAAACTGTTTTTT
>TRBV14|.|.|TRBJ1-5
CASSPAGGQPQHF
TGTGCCAGCAGCCCGGCCGGCGGTCAGCCCCAGCATTTT
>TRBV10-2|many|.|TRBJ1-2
CASSERTAYGYTF
TGCGCCAGCAGTGAGCGGACGGCCTATGGCTACACCTTC
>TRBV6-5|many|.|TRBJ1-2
CASSYGREMGGYTF
TGTGCCAGCAGTTACGGGAGGGAGATGGGAGGCTACACCTTC
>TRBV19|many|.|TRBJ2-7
CASSIDWDSGTREQYF
TGTGCCAGTAGTATAGATTGGGACTCCGGAACTCGCGAGCAGTACTTC
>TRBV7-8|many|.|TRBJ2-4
CASSFLAGDGNIQYF
TGTGCCAGCAGCTTTCTGGCGGGCGATGGAAACATTCAGTACTTC
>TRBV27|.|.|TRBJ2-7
CASRLRSGLRSSYEQYF
TGTGCCAGCAGGTTGCGCTCAGGGCTAAGAAGTTCCTACGAGCAGTACTTC
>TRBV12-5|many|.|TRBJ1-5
CASWGGPSNQPQHF
TGTGCTAGCTGGGGAGGCCCGAGCAATCAGCCCCAGCATTTT
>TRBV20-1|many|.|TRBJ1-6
CSAPSRPPLHF
TGCAGTGCTCCTTCTCGGCCACCCCTCCACTTT
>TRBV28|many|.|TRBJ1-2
CASSFGGQLSGYTF
TGTGCCAGCAGTTTTGGAGGACAGCTGAGTGGCTACACCTTC
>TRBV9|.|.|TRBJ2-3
CASSVTRPNTQYF
TGTGCCAGCAGCGTAACACGGCCTAATACGCAGTATTTT
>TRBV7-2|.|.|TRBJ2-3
CASSPQSLGQYF
TGTGCCAGCAGCCCCCAAAGCTTGGGGCAGTATTTT
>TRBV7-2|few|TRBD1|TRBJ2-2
CASSQGQAFTGELFF
TGTGCCAGCAGTCAGGGACAGGCGTTCACCGGGGAGCTGTTTTTT
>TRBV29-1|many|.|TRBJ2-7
CSVGEGTYEQYF
TGCAGCGTCGGCGAGGGTACCTACGAGCAGTACTTC
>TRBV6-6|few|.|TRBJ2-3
CASSYSRDSSTDTQYF
TGTGCCAGCAGTTACTCGAGGGACTCCAGCACAGATACGCAGTATTTT
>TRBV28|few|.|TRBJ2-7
CASRGLQGTYEQYF
TGTGCCAGCAGGGGTCTCCAGGGAACCTACGAGCAGTACTTC
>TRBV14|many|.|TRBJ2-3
CASSQRLGWDTTDTQYF
TGTGCCAGCAGCCAAAGACTGGGCTGGGACACCACAGATACGCAGTATTTT
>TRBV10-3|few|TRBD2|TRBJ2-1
CAISDLAGGRNEQFF
TGTGCCATCAGTGATCTAGCGGGAGGGCGGAATGAGCAGTTCTTC
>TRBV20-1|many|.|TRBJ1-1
CSASGDTEAFF
TGCAGTGCGTCGGGGGACACTGAAGCTTTCTTT
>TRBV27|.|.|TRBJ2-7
CASSFGGLTYEQYF
TGTGCCAGCAGTTTTGGCGGGCTGACCTACGAGCAGTACTTC
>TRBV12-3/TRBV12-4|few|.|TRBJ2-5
CASSQDLDSQETQYF
TGTGCCAGCAGCCAGGACCTGGACAGTCAAGAGACCCAGTACTTC
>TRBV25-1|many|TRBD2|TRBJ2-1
CASGGLAGVNEQFF
TGTGCCAGCGGGGGACTAGCGGGAGTCAATGAGCAGTTCTTC
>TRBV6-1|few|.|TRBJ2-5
CASSVGQEGGTQYF
TGTGCCAGCAGTGTTGGGCAGGAGGGGGGGACCCAGTACTTC
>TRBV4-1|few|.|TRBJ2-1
CASSQGRGRNSNEQFF
TGCGCCAGCAGCCAAGGGAGGGGGCGCAACAGCAATGAGCAGTTCTTC
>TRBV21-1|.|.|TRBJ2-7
CASSGSTSGIYEQYF
TGTGCCAGCAGCGGATCGACTAGCGGGATTTACGAGCAGTACTTC
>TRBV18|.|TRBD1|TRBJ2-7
CASKTDRGVKYF
TGTGCCAGCAAAACGGACAGGGGAGTTAAGTACTTC
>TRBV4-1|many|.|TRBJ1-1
CASSHQQGTRTAFF
TGCGCCAGCAGCCACCAACAGGGAACTCGGACGGCTTTCTTT
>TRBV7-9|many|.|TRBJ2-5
CASSLAGTQETQYF
TGTGCCAGCAGCTTAGCCGGGACACAAGAGACCCAGTACTTC